Listed here are 17 T cell receptor beta chains from one sample, sequenced in a study of early T cells in non-severe SARS-CoV-2 infection. TCRdb recomputed calls from the 5' RACE reads with MiXCR, one row per CDR3 protein. Counted here are around 58,000 distinct CDR3 sequences, over 9.5% occurring once; the ten biggest clones make up approximately 9.6%. Sequencing was carried out using whole blood. Receptors originate from an adult who was a healthcare worker with PCR-confirmed SARS-CoV-2 infection or an uninfected control (not recorded which).

This clonotype was counted once. The rearrangement uses TRBV19 and TRBJ2-4, with TRBD1 as a possible D gene (6 bases). The CDR3 consists of 17 residues. Germline V gene lookup returns CDR1 LNHDA and CDR2 SQIVND (reference sequence). Trimming took 3 bases from V and 10 from J, leaving 25 bases between them. CDR3 amino acids: CASSMRQGMNPKRIQYF. The CDR3, as DNA: TGTGCCAGTAGTATGCGGCAGGGGATGAACCCAAAACGGATTCAGTACTTC.

The J gene is TRBJ1-6, the V gene TRBV6-5, with 7 positions matching TRBD1. The CDR3 is made up of 14 amino acids. The V gene end was trimmed by 5 bases and the J gene end by 8 bases; junction bases not matched to a gene: 6. CDR1 is MNHEY and CDR2 is SVGAGI in the germline V gene. The CDR3 nucleotides read TGTGCCAGCAGTGCCAGACAGGGAGATTCACCCCTCCACTTT. Translated: CASSARQGDSPLHF.

This clonotype was picked up many times. J is TRBJ1-2 and V is TRBV29-1; D perhaps matches TRBD1 (5 bases). Looked up from germline, CDR1 is SQVTM and CDR2 is ANQGSEA. The CDR3 runs to 13 residues. The ends were cut back, 2 bases at V and 8 bases at J, with 15 bases in the middle. DNA of the CDR3: TGCAGCGTTGAAAGGGACTCCCGGGGGGGCTACACCTTC. Its translation: CSVERDSRGGYTF.

This clonotype was seen ten or more times. The chain combines TRBV5-1 with TRBJ1-5; D is possibly TRBD1 (5 bases). Germline V gene data show CDR1 as SGHRS and CDR2 as YFSETQ. V was cut by 0 bases and J by 10 bases, with 14 bases left in between. This CDR3 is built from 14 residues. The CDR3: CASSLGRAGYPQHF. The DNA of the CDR3 is TGCGCCAGCAGCTTGGGGAGAGCAGGGTATCCCCAGCATTTT.

This clonotype was recorded at least ten times. The V and J genes are TRBV7-3 and TRBJ1-1; D might be TRBD1 (5 bases). V lost 2 bases to trimming and J lost 10 bases, with 14 bases between them. CDR1 is SGHTA, CDR2 FQGTGA, per germline. CDR3 length: 13 residues. CDR3 sequence: CASSLAGGYIAFF. The CDR3 nucleotides are TGTGCCAGCAGCTTAGCCGGGGGGTACATAGCTTTCTTT.

This chain links TRBV5-6 with TRBJ2-7, with D possibly matching TRBD1 (5 bases). This CDR3 contains 15 residues. The V gene lost 1 base and the J gene lost 2 bases, with 13 bases spanning the gap. Germline values: CDR1 SGHDT, CDR2 YYEEEE. DNA for the CDR3: TGTGCCAGCAGCTTGTATACAGGAAGAGCCTACGAGCAGTACTTC. It codes for CASSLYTGRAYEQYF.

The chain joins TRBV19 to TRBJ2-2, with D hard to call. Germline CDR1 and CDR2: LNHDA and SQIVND (reference sequence). There are 15 residues in the CDR3. Trimming shortened V by 2 bases and J by 3 bases, and 10 bases separated the two germline ends. In nucleotides, the CDR3 is TGTGCCAGTAGTATAAGGGCCGCGGACACCGGGGAGCTGTTTTTT. Protein product: CASSIRAADTGELFF.

This clonotype has at least ten counts. The genes are TRBV20-1 and TRBJ2-2; 7 bases match TRBD1. The CDR3 runs 12 residues. Per the germline V gene, CDR1 is DFQATT and CDR2 is SNEGSKA (reference sequence). Trimming took 5 bases from V and 5 from J; bases not matched to a gene: 2. In nucleotides, the CDR3 is TGCAGTGCTCACAGGGGTACCGGGGAGCTGTTTTTT. It encodes CSAHRGTGELFF.

This clonotype came up a few times. The V call is TRBV5-5, the J call TRBJ2-2; D unclear. This CDR3 is 11 amino acids long. Germline CDR1 SGHKS, CDR2 YYEKEE (reference sequence). V was pared by 2 bases and J by 7 bases, with 3 bases between. The DNA for the CDR3 is TGTGCCAGCAGCTTATACGGGGAGCTGTTTTTT. Translating it yields CASSLYGELFF.

V gene TRBV20-1 combines with J gene TRBJ2-5; TRBD1 matches at 8 bases. This CDR3 has 14 residues. Germline loops: CDR1 DFQATT, CDR2 SNEGSKA (reference sequence). Germline trimming cut 2 bases from V and 4 bases from J; bases unmatched to any gene: 6. The CDR3 nucleotides read TGCAGTGCTAGATTCCAGGGGGCAGGAGAGACCCAGTACTTC. Its translation: CSARFQGAGETQYF.

Ten or more counts support this clonotype. The chain is built from TRBV6-1 and TRBJ1-1; possibly TRBD1 for D (5 bases). The CDR3 length is 14 residues. CDR1 is MNHNS and CDR2 is SASEGT in the germline V gene. V gave up 6 bases and J gave up 1 base, with 12 bases separating them. CDR3 DNA: TGTGCCAGCAGCTGGAGGGGCTGGAACACTGAAGCTTTCTTT. It codes for CASSWRGWNTEAFF.

This clonotype was found a few times. The chain links TRBV9 to TRBJ1-1, with a tentative D call TRBD1 (5 bases). Germline CDR1 reads SGDLS; CDR2 reads YYNGEE. Trimming left V 0 bases short and J 3 bases short, with 6 bases between. The CDR3 covers 13 residues. The CDR3 coding sequence is TGTGCCAGCAGCGTAGGGGGGGACACTGAAGCTTTCTTT. Translation gives CASSVGGDTEAFF.

This clonotype turned up a few times. This rearrangement joins TRBV9 to TRBJ2-3; 7 bases are a match to TRBD2. Germline trimming cut 3 bases from V and 2 bases from J; bases unmatched to any gene: 9. The CDR3 extends over 16 amino acids. Germline V gene sequence: CDR1 SGDLS, CDR2 YYNGEE. The CDR3 spells CASSGRGLAATDTQYF. CDR3 coding DNA: TGTGCCAGCAGCGGACGAGGTCTAGCGGCCACAGATACGCAGTATTTT.

This clonotype showed up just a few times. The rearrangement uses TRBV15 and TRBJ1-6; 9 bases agree with TRBD1. Germline assignment: CDR1 LNHNV and CDR2 YYDKDF (reference sequence). J gave up 10 bases and V 4 bases, and 8 bases lay outside the gene matches. CDR3 size: 15 residues. DNA of the CDR3: TGTGCCACCAGCACCCGGGACAGGGAATACTCACCCCTCCACTTT. Translated: CATSTRDREYSPLHF.

A few counts support this clonotype. V usage is TRBV7-2 and J usage is TRBJ1-1; TRBD1 aligns across 9 bases. The CDR3 is 14 residues long. The germline gives CDR1 SGHTA, CDR2 FQGNSA. The J segment lost 4 bases and the V segment lost 5 bases, leaving 5 bases of the junction unmatched. The CDR3 region has the DNA TGTGCCAGCAGCCAGACAGGGGGTCTCACTGAAGCTTTCTTT. Protein sequence: CASSQTGGLTEAFF.

The gene calls are TRBV15 and TRBJ1-5; D not resolved. The CDR3 is 14 amino acids. The V end lost 3 bases, the J end lost 3 bases, and 9 bases lay between the germline ends. CDR1 is LNHNV, CDR2 YYDKDF, per germline (reference sequence). DNA for the CDR3: TGTGCCACCAGCAGGGATCGGATCAATCAGCCCCAGCATTTT. Its protein is CATSRDRINQPQHF. Looking up the rest from reference TRBV15 and TRBJ1-5 gives the full variable domain: DAMVIQNPRYQVTQFGKPVTLSCSQTLNHNVMYWYQQKSSQAPKLLFHYYDKDFNNEADTPDNFQSRRPNTSFCFLDIRSPGLGDTAMYLCATSRDRINQPQHFGDGTRLSIL.

This clonotype was seen ten or more times. The chain uses TRBV7-9 and TRBJ2-1; D gene ambiguous. Germline assignment: CDR1 SEHNR and CDR2 FQNEAQ (reference sequence). This CDR3 has 14 residues. V lost 0 bases and J lost 8, with 11 bases in between. The CDR3 DNA reads as TGTGCCAGCAGCTTAGCTAGCCGACACGATGAGCAGTTCTTC. Translation: CASSLASRHDEQFF.